Given below is one TCR beta chain in context. The antigen remains unidentified. The data derive from a study of CD8 T cells in ankylosing spondylitis. There are 16 residues in the CDR3. V lost 2 bases, J lost 4 bases, and 17 bases lay in between. The germline V gene has CDR1 SEHNR and CDR2 FQNEAQ (reference sequence). TCRdb recomputed calls from the 5' RACE reads with MiXCR, one row per CDR3 protein. The sample contains under 55,000 distinct CDR3 sequences, roughly 7.4% of which appear only once. Regarding the study as a whole: Significant enrichment of disease-linked clones was reported in matched ankylosing spondylitis synovial fluid.

The sequenced sample consisted of blood, either unsorted or a sorted T cell fraction (not recorded which). This receptor was identified in a female donor with ankylosing spondylitis or in good health (not recorded which). This chain connects TRBV7-9 to TRBJ2-5; D may match TRBD1 or TRBD2 (5 bases each). CDR3 DNA sequence: TGTGCCAGCAGCTTATCTCCCCTTGAGGGGCGAGAGACCCAGTACTTC. This gives the protein CASSLSPLEGRETQYF.